This passage covers 10 T cell receptor beta chains from one sample sequenced in a study of cytotoxic CD8 clonotypes in ibrutinib-treated CLL. Some clones are missing from TCRdb's copy, which holds only in-frame ones; the method was immunoSEQ multiplex PCR. The sample records roughly 150,000 clones, around 80% being singletons. The sample in question was PBMCs, obtained after 24 months of ibrutinib treatment. The source is a human donor with chronic lymphocytic leukemia.

This chain connects TRBV6-1 to TRBJ2-3; no clear D. The CDR3 is made up of 13 amino acids. Trimming removed 2 bases from V and 7 bases from J, with 10 bases in between. Germline V gene data show CDR1 as MNHNS and CDR2 as SASEGT. This CDR3 reads CASSERASYTQYF. In nucleotides, the CDR3 is TGTGCCAGCAGTGAAAGGGCGAGTTATACGCAGTATTTT.

The rearrangement uses TRBV7-9 and TRBJ2-5; TRBD1 agrees at 10 bases. The CDR3 is 14 residues long. Germline CDR1 reads SEHNR; CDR2 reads FQNEAQ (reference sequence). After removal of 6 bases from V and 5 bases from J, the junction contained 6 bases not matched to a gene. CDR3 amino acids: CASSPRQGAETQYF. The CDR3 coding sequence is TGTGCCAGCAGTCCTCGACAGGGGGCGGAGACCCAGTACTTC.

The chain recombines TRBV5-1 with TRBJ2-3; no reliable D call. Germline V gives CDR1 SGHRS, CDR2 YFSETQ. This CDR3 has 14 amino acids. V dropped 4 bases and J dropped 0 bases, with 9 bases sitting between them. As DNA, the CDR3 is TGCGCCAGCAGCCTAGGAGAGAGCACAGATACGCAGTATTTT. Protein: CASSLGESTDTQYF. The whole variable domain, remainder taken from reference TRBV5-1 and TRBJ2-3, is KAGVTQTPRYLIKTRGQQVTLSCSPISGHRSVSWYQQTPGQGLQFLFEYFSETQRNKGNFPGRFSGRQFSNSRSEMNVSTLELGDSALYLCASSLGESTDTQYFGPGTRLTVL.

The genes are TRBV7-9 and TRBJ2-4, with D uncertain. Germline CDR1 is SEHNR and CDR2 is FQNEAQ (reference sequence). The germline V and J ends were trimmed by 1 base and 5 bases, with 6 bases remaining between them. The CDR3 has 13 amino acids. The CDR3 is CASSLGEENIQYF. The CDR3, as DNA: TGTGCCAGCAGCTTAGGAGAGGAAAACATTCAGTACTTC.

The chain joins TRBV9 to TRBJ2-3, with TRBD2 matching over 7 bases. The CDR3 sequence is 14 residues long. Germline V gives CDR1 SGDLS, CDR2 YYNGEE. The trim removed 4 bases at V and 6 bases at J, leaving 8 bases unmatched. DNA for the CDR3: TGTGCCAGCAGCTTGCGACTAGCAAAGGATACGCAGTATTTT. This gives the protein CASSLRLAKDTQYF.

The CDR3 here is CASSDTGDRTDTQYF. The CDR3 nucleotides read TGTGCCAGCAGTGACACGGGAGACCGCACAGATACGCAGTATTTT. This chain uses TRBV6-4 with TRBJ2-3, with a possible D match to TRBD2 (6 bases). Germline values: CDR1 MRHNA, CDR2 SNTAGT. V was trimmed by 2 bases and J by 1 base, leaving 10 bases between them. This CDR3 has 15 amino acids.

The V and J genes are TRBV11-2 and TRBJ2-1; D is perhaps TRBD2 (5 bases). The CDR3 covers 14 residues. The germline CDR1 and CDR2 sequences are SGHAT and FQNNGV. V was shortened by 6 bases and J by 5 bases, with 14 bases between the two germline ends. The CDR3 region has the DNA TGTGCCAGCAGTCCCGGACTGAGTCACAATGAGCAGTTCTTC. This gives the protein CASSPGLSHNEQFF.

This sequence joins TRBV11-2 and TRBJ2-4, with TRBD2 identical over 7 bases. The CDR3 extends over 14 amino acids. Looked up from germline, CDR1 is SGHAT and CDR2 is FQNNGV. V lost 5 bases and J lost 6; bases outside the gene matches: 7. The CDR3 protein is CASSRSGIANIQYF. The CDR3 DNA is TGTGCCAGCAGCCGGAGCGGGATAGCAAACATTCAGTACTTC.

The chain couples TRBV9 to TRBJ1-3, with D uncertain. This CDR3 spans 18 amino acids. Trimming took 3 bases from V and 0 from J, leaving 19 bases between them. The germline CDR1 and CDR2 sequences are SGDLS and YYNGEE. DNA for the CDR3: TGTGCCAGCAGCGACCGACTCTCGCCTCACCTCTCTGGAAACACCATATATTTT. It yields the protein CASSDRLSPHLSGNTIYF. Together with reference TRBV9 and TRBJ1-3, the CDR3 gives the full variable domain: DSGVTQTPKHLITATGQRVTLRCSPRSGDLSVYWYQQSLDQGLQFLIQYYNGEERAKGNILERFSAQQFPDLHSELNLSSLELGDSALYFCASSDRLSPHLSGNTIYFGEGSWLTVV.

This clone has just a few counts. The gene calls are TRBV10-3 and TRBJ2-5; D assignment may be TRBD1 or TRBD2 (6 bases each). This CDR3 comprises 15 residues. V was cut by 0 bases and J by 4 bases, with 12 bases left in between. Germline CDR1 reads ENHRY; CDR2 reads SYGVKD. CDR3 sequence (DNA): TGTGCCATCAGTGAGTCGAATCGGGGGCGAGAGACCCAGTACTTC. Translation gives CAISESNRGRETQYF.